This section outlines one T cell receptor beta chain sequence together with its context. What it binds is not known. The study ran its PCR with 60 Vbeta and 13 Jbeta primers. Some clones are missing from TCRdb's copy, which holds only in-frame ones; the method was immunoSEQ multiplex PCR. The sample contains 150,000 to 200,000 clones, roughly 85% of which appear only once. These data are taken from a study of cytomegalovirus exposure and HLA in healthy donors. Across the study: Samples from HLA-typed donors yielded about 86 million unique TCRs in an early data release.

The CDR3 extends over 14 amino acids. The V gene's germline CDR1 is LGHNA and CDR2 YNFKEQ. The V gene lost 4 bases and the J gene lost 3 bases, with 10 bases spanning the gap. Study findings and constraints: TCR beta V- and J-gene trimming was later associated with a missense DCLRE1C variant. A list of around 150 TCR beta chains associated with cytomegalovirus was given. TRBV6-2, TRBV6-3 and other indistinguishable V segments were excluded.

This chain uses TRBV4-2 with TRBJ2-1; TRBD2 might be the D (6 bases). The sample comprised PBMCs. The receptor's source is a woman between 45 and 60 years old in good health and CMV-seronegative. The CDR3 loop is CASSRGDNYNEQFF. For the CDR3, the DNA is TGTGCCAGCAGCCGGGGGGATAACTACAATGAGCAGTTCTTC.